This T cell receptor beta chain came from a study of patients and donors after allogeneic stem cell transplantation. From germline, CDR1 is SGHVS and CDR2 FNYEAQ. The CDR3 runs 11 residues. Deletions cut 1 base from V and 8 bases from J, with 5 bases between. MiXCR, applied by TCRdb to the RT-PCR reads, yields one record per CDR3 protein. The sample yields approximately 160,000 distinct CDR3 sequences, approximately 31% seen once. This clonotype was sampled from a human donor who was either an allogeneic HSCT recipient or a stem cell or donor lymphocyte infusion donor (not recorded which). It is not recorded whose cells these are; they may come from a transplant donor. The chain is built from TRBV7-6 and TRBJ2-5; no firm D call. The sequencing input was blood, either unsorted or a sorted T cell fraction (not recorded which). As DNA, the CDR3 is TGTGCCAGCAGCTTAGATCCAACCCAGTACTTC. Its protein is CASSLDPTQYF. Drawing the rest from reference TRBV7-6 and TRBJ2-5, the complete variable domain is GAGVSQSPRYKVTKRGQDVALRCDPISGHVSLYWYRQALGQGPEFLTYFNYEAQQDKSGLPNDRFSAERPEGSISTLTIQRTEQRDSAMYRCASSLDPTQYFGPGTRLLVL.